This is a list of T cell receptor beta chains from one sample in a study of blood T cell repertoires in COVID-19. Libraries were prepared by immunoSEQ multiplex PCR; TCRdb keeps only in-frame clonotypes and omits some of them. The sample lists roughly 120,000 clones, about two thirds occurring once. Sample: peripheral blood. The receptors shown here come from a human donor with acute or convalescent COVID-19. The donor label of this sample is uncertain. CDR3s include the opening cysteine and the closing phenylalanine or tryptophan. The order of the fields is V gene, clone size, J gene, D gene, CDR3 protein, CDR3 DNA. The D gene is left open where the match is weak. Expanded clones are given a class, and other clones once, few, many or no size at all.

TRBV11-2	-	TRBJ2-1	TRBD1	CASSPDRQQGNEQFF	TGTGCCAGCAGCCCGGACAGGCAGCAGGGCAATGAGCAGTTCTTC
TRBV4-1	-	TRBJ1-2	-	CASSQGTGEYYGYTF	TGCGCCAGCAGCCAAGGGACGGGGGAATACTATGGCTACACCTTC
TRBV19	-	TRBJ1-2	TRBD1	CASSSTGGYGYTF	TGTGCCAGTAGTTCCACAGGGGGGTATGGCTACACCTTC
TRBV9	-	TRBJ2-1	TRBD1	CASSKGQGALNEQFF	TGTGCCAGCAGCAAGGGACAGGGGGCCCTCAATGAGCAGTTCTTC
TRBV10-3	once	TRBJ2-5	TRBD1	CAISDPGQVGAETQYF	TGTGCCATCAGTGACCCCGGACAGGTCGGTGCAGAGACCCAGTACTTC
TRBV3-1/TRBV3-2	-	TRBJ2-3	TRBD1	CASSRTGRPTGTQYF	TGTGCCAGCAGCCGGACAGGGCGCCCCACAGGTACGCAGTATTTT
TRBV6-5	-	TRBJ1-5	-	CAGGAGGQPQHF	TGTGCCGGAGGGGCCGGGGGGCAGCCCCAGCATTTT
TRBV18	-	TRBJ1-2	-	CASSPHPGDGYTF	TGTGCCAGCTCACCACATCCAGGGGATGGCTACACCTTC
TRBV9	many	TRBJ2-7	TRBD2	CASSATGTSRTYEQYF	TGTGCCAGCAGCGCTACCGGGACTAGCAGAACCTACGAGCAGTACTTC
TRBV28	-	TRBJ2-4	-	CASSRDSSRAKNIQYF	TGTGCCAGCAGCCGCGACAGTTCCCGAGCCAAAAACATTCAGTACTTC
TRBV2	-	TRBJ1-6	-	CASSPIGWGDSPLHF	TGTGCCAGCAGCCCGATCGGGTGGGGAGATTCACCCCTCCACTTT
TRBV3-1/TRBV3-2	-	TRBJ2-1	-	CASSQGRGHGSEQFF	TGTGCCAGCAGCCAAGGGCGGGGTCACGGCAGTGAGCAGTTCTTC
TRBV30	-	TRBJ2-7	TRBD1	CAWRQTGGALYEQYF	TGTGCCTGGAGACAGACAGGGGGCGCGTTGTACGAGCAGTACTTC
TRBV4-1	-	TRBJ2-4	-	CASSQDQEGGNIQYF	TGCGCCAGCAGCCAAGATCAGGAGGGGGGGAACATTCAGTACTTC
TRBV5-1	-	TRBJ2-7	TRBD2	CASSFSGGSSYEQYF	TGCGCCAGCAGCTTCAGCGGGGGCAGCTCCTACGAGCAGTACTTC
TRBV6-1	many	TRBJ1-1	TRBD1	CASSERWTGEAFF	TGTGCCAGCAGTGAACGATGGACAGGCGAAGCTTTCTTT
TRBV6-4	-	TRBJ1-5	TRBD1	CASSEQGGGNQPQHF	TGTGCCAGCAGTGAACAGGGGGGGGGCAATCAGCCCCAGCATTTT
TRBV4-1	-	TRBJ2-1	-	CASSLIGSYNEQFF	TGCGCCAGCAGCCTCATAGGGAGCTACAATGAGCAGTTCTTC
TRBV7-2	few	TRBJ1-3	-	CASSLQGMSSGNTIYF	TGTGCCAGCAGCTTACAGGGGATGAGCTCTGGAAACACCATATATTTT
TRBV7-2	-	TRBJ2-7	TRBD2	CASSGGNYEQYF	TGTGCTTCCTCGGGGGGTAACTACGAGCAGTACTTC
TRBV14	-	TRBJ1-1	-	CASSQDWWSGNTEAFF	TGTGCCAGCAGCCAAGATTGGTGGTCGGGGAACACTGAAGCTTTCTTT
TRBV6-5	many	TRBJ2-7	-	CASTLGGANYEQYF	TGTGCCAGCACCTTGGGGGGAGCCAACTACGAGCAGTACTTC
TRBV25-1	-	TRBJ2-7	-	CASSWGVLGQYF	TGTGCCAGCAGTTGGGGGGTTCTCGGGCAGTACTTC
TRBV9	-	TRBJ2-2	-	CASSPEDGANTGELFF	TGTGCCAGCAGCCCAGAGGACGGGGCGAACACCGGGGAGCTGTTTTTT
TRBV30	-	TRBJ1-2	TRBD1	CAWSGSGQGGGYTF	TGTGCCTGGAGTGGCTCGGGACAGGGTGGTGGCTACACCTTC
TRBV2	-	TRBJ1-1	-	CASGAGAINTEAFF	TGTGCCAGTGGGGCAGGGGCCATTAACACTGAAGCTTTCTTT
TRBV7-8	-	TRBJ1-2	-	CASSLIVGVYGYTF	TGTGCCAGCAGCTTAATTGTAGGAGTCTATGGCTACACCTTC
TRBV2	few	TRBJ1-2	-	CASSVLYGYTF	TGTGCCAGCAGTGTACTCTATGGCTACACCTTC
TRBV7-2	few	TRBJ1-1	-	CASSTLTRSEAFF	TGTGCCAGCAGCACCTTGACACGGTCTGAAGCTTTCTTT
TRBV3-1/TRBV3-2	-	TRBJ2-2	-	CASSQRGTLTGELFF	TGTGCCAGCAGCCAACGCGGGACTCTCACCGGGGAGCTGTTTTTT
TRBV30	-	TRBJ1-2	-	CALQGSIGYTF	TGTGCATTACAGGGTAGTATCGGCTACACCTTC
TRBV27	once	TRBJ1-3	-	CASSLTGHLSGNTIYF	TGTGCCAGCAGTCTCACGGGACATCTCTCTGGAAACACCATATATTTT
TRBV5-1	once	TRBJ1-2	TRBD1	CASSLYRGDYGYTF	TGCGCCAGCAGCTTATACAGGGGAGACTATGGCTACACCTTC
TRBV15	-	TRBJ1-3	-	CATSYEAVSGNTIYF	TGTGCCACCAGCTATGAGGCTGTCTCTGGAAACACCATATATTTT
TRBV7-3	medium-sized	TRBJ2-1	-	CASSLRAGGMNEQFF	TGTGCCAGCAGCTTAAGAGCCGGCGGGATGAATGAGCAGTTCTTC
TRBV2	-	TRBJ1-6	-	CASSAETANSPLHF	TGTGCCAGCAGTGCCGAGACAGCTAATTCACCCCTCCACTTT
TRBV11-2	-	TRBJ1-5	-	CASSLDVNQPQHF	TGTGCCAGCAGCTTAGACGTCAATCAGCCCCAGCATTTT
TRBV19	-	TRBJ2-1	TRBD2	CASSIVQGGYNEQFF	TGTGCCAGTAGTATAGTCCAGGGAGGGTACAATGAGCAGTTCTTC
TRBV6-5	-	TRBJ1-1	-	CASRFGRGMNTEAFF	TGTGCCAGCAGGTTTGGACGGGGGATGAACACTGAAGCTTTCTTT
TRBV7-2	-	TRBJ2-3	-	CASSPDRPLIKDTQYF	TGTGCCAGCAGCCCCGATCGTCCCCTAATCAAGGATACGCAGTATTTT
TRBV5-1	few	TRBJ2-3	-	CASSLVRSTDTQYF	TGCGCCAGCAGCTTGGTCAGGTCCACAGATACGCAGTATTTT
TRBV19	-	TRBJ1-2	TRBD1	CASRDRSRDGYTF	TGTGCCAGTAGGGACAGGTCTAGGGATGGCTACACCTTC